The text below deals with one T cell receptor beta chain. TCRdb's table, derived via immunoSEQ multiplex PCR, lists solely in-frame clones and lacks some. The sample consists of tens of thousands of clones, around 94% of them appearing once. This entry belongs to a study of technical replicates of blood from a handful of donors. There are 13 residues in the CDR3. V lost 5 bases and J lost 8, with 12 bases in between. Germline values: CDR1 SGHTA, CDR2 FQGTGA. Sample: T cells isolated from PBMCs. This TCR was sampled from a human donor in good health. The chain joins TRBV7-3 to TRBJ2-2; D is undetermined. The CDR3 reads CASSLWSRGELFF. The CDR3 DNA follows: TGTGCCAGCAGCCTCTGGAGTAGAGGGGAGCTGTTTTTT.